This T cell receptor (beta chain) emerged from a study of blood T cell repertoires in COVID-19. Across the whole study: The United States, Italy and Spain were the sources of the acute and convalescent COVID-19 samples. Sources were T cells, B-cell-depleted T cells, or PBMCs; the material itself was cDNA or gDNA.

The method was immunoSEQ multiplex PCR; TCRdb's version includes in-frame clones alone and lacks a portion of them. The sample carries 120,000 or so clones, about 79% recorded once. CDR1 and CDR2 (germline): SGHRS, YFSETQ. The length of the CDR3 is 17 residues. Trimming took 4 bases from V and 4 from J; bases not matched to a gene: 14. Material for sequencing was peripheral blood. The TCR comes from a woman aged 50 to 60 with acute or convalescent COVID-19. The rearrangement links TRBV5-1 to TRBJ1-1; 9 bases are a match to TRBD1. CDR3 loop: CASSPGQGIRVFTEAFF. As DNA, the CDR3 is TGCGCCAGCAGCCCGGGACAGGGAATTAGAGTTTTCACTGAAGCTTTCTTT.